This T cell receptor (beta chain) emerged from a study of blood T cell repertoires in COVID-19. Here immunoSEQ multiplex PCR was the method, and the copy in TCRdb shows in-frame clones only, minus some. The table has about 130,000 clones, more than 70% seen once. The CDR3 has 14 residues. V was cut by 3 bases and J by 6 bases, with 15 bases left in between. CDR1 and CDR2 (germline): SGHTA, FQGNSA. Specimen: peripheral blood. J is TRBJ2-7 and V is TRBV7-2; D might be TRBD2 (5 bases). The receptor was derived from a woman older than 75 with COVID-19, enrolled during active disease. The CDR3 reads CASSFSHGNSEQYF. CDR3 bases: TGTGCCAGCAGCTTTAGCCACGGGAACTCCGAGCAGTACTTC.